This TCR beta chain was sequenced for a study of cytomegalovirus exposure and HLA in healthy donors. The germline V and J ends were trimmed by 0 bases and 7 bases, with 5 bases remaining between them. The CDR3 sequence is 12 residues long. Germline V gene sequence: CDR1 SGHNT, CDR2 YYREEE (reference sequence). Both 60 Vbeta primers and 13 Jbeta primers went into the PCR. Repertoires were generated with immunoSEQ multiplex PCR, while TCRdb's copy carries only in-frame clones and drops some. The sample lists about 140,000 clones, under 80% occurring once. Specimen: PBMCs. The chain combines TRBV5-4 with TRBJ1-5, with D possibly matching TRBD1 (5 bases). The TCR comes from a male donor in good health and CMV-seronegative. The CDR3: CASSLDRQPQHF. The CDR3 nucleotides read TGTGCCAGCAGCTTGGACAGGCAGCCCCAGCATTTT.